This T cell receptor (beta chain) was identified in a study of OX40 agonist ivuxolimab in advanced cancers. Overall study findings and caveats: The specificity for antigen of the expanded peripheral T cells was not determined.

With 8 bases removed from V and 0 bases from J, the gap between germline ends came to 21 bases. Germline V lookup: CDR1 LNHNV, CDR2 YYDKDF (reference sequence). This CDR3 comprises 17 residues. About this clone: The antigen is unknown.

TCRdb's copy holds only in-frame clones and misses some; the assay was immunoSEQ multiplex PCR. The data contain 55,000 to 70,000 clones, approximately 80% of them seen just once; the ten biggest clones take up approximately 1.2%. The gene calls are TRBV15 and TRBJ2-3; D is undetermined. The source material was CD4+ or CD8+ T cells sorted from blood, sampled in a trial of the OX40 agonist ivuxolimab. This sequence originates from an adult with an advanced solid tumor such as melanoma, head and neck, liver or kidney cancer. CDR3 sequence reads: CATATFYKILSTDTQYF. The CDR3 DNA follows: TGTGCCACCGCGACCTTCTACAAGATACTAAGCACAGATACGCAGTATTTT.